Many counts were recorded for the clone carrying this T cell receptor (beta chain). Its antigen is as yet unknown. Template material for amplifying TCR beta CDR3 regions consisted of RNA transcripts. A first-round RT-PCR of the TCR CDR3 used the HTBI primer set. MiXCR, run by TCRdb on the multiplex PCR reads, gives a single entry per CDR3 protein. Here the sample spans approximately 610,000 distinct CDR3 sequences, about 14% being singletons. The length of the CDR3 is 14 residues. V dropped 4 bases and J dropped 4; count of bases not matched to a gene: 6. Germline assignment: CDR1 LNHDA and CDR2 SQIVND (reference sequence). This sample was included in a study of T cells in Graves' hyperthyroidism and ophthalmopathy. Study-level points and caveats: Progression to ophthalmopathy was predicted a median of 6.5 months early.

The receptor was isolated from a woman in her 40s with Graves' ophthalmopathy. Sequenced input: blood. This sequence joins TRBV19 and TRBJ1-1, with 7 bases aligning to TRBD1. This chain's CDR3 is CASSSLGTATEAFF. In DNA, the CDR3 is TGTGCCAGTAGTAGTCTTGGGACAGCCACTGAAGCTTTCTTT.